This T cell receptor beta chain was observed in a study of vaccination effects on CD4 cells after COVID-19. Study background: They grew under 2.5 million PBMC in each well, adding about 10 IU/ml IL-2 and about 10 ug/ml peptides. Study results and caveats: Vaccine- and infection-induced clones showed marked clonal contraction late following vaccination. Early post-infection timepoints were missing from the study, which also had few convalescent patients.

As regards this clone: Its antigen is unidentified.

The germline V gene encodes CDR1 SGHRS and CDR2 YFSETQ. This CDR3 is built from 17 residues. V was clipped by 0 bases and J by 2 bases, with 15 bases between them. CD4+ T cells were isolated after around ten days of culture. Participants received two doses of either the BNT162b2 or mRNA-1273 vaccine. Vaccine recipients lacked prior SARS-CoV-2 infection and had negative nucleocapsid antibodies. This table comes from immunoSEQ multiplex PCR, and its TCRdb copy is limited to in-frame clones, with some not included. The data contain some 60,000 clones, around 84% of them singletons. This chain joins TRBV5-1 and TRBJ1-3; D is unclear. The sequence was collected from a human donor who received a COVID-19 vaccine. Sequencing was performed on CD4+ T cells from PBMCs cultured without peptide, taken after COVID-19 vaccination. This CDR3 is CASSLVPPRLAGNTIYF. CDR3 sequence (DNA): TGCGCCAGCAGCTTGGTTCCGCCTCGGCTGGCTGGAAACACCATATATTTT.